The source of this T cell receptor (beta chain) is a study of T cell changes during pregnancy in multiple sclerosis (dated by TCRdb to the late 2010s). Regarding the study in general: The study looked at changes in the T cell repertoire across pregnancy in women with multiple sclerosis.

Of note for this clone: What antigen it recognizes has not been identified. Per-nucleotide qualities are absent, and no much larger clonotype sits a single base away.

Libraries were built with the immunoSEQ multiplex PCR assay. The table comes from immuneACCESS by way of TCRdb, which keeps in-frame sequences with V and J called. Part of the clones is missing from these tables; in studies checked, under half for an unresolved V gene and the rest for unknown reasons. The sample yields 65,000 to 70,000 clones; approximately 92% were counted once. The biggest ten clones account for about 2% of the sample. Its CDR3 holds 14 amino acids, cysteine through phenylalanine. Just the 42-base CDR3 DNA is kept, in frame starting at base 1. Based on the germline V gene, the CDR1 and CDR2 sequences are SQVTM and ANQGSEA. V sheds 4 bases and J sheds 3 bases, leaving 13 bases between their ends.

The chain links TRBV29-1 with TRBJ2-1; TRBD1 is perhaps the D gene, given 5 matching bases. This material consisted of peripheral blood, taken in the third trimester of pregnancy. This receptor was identified in a female donor in good health, enrolled as a control in a pregnancy study. CDR3 protein: CSVARVGIYNEQFF. The DNA sequence is given as TGCAGCGTTGCCAGGGTAGGAATCTACAATGAGCAGTTCTTC.